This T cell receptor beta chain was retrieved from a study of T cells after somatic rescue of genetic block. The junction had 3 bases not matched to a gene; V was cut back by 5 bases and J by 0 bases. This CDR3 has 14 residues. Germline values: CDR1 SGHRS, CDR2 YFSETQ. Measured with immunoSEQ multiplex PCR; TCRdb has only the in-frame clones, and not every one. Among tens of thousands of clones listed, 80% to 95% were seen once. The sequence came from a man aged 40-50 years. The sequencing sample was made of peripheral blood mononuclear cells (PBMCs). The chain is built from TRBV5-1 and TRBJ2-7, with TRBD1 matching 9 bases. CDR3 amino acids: CASSQTGGSYEQYF. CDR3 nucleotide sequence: TGCGCCAGCAGTCAGACAGGGGGCTCCTACGAGCAGTACTTC.